A selection of T cell receptor beta chains follows, all from one sample in a study of blood T cell repertoires in COVID-19. Clones were read by immunoSEQ multiplex PCR, and TCRdb kept only the in-frame ones, dropping some. The table records hundreds of thousands of clones, about 90% of them present only once. The sample was peripheral blood. These receptors were collected from a woman aged 18 to 35 who had recovered from COVID-19. Both conserved end residues are part of each CDR3. The D gene is left open where the match is weak. Size values are once, few and many counts, or a class for expanded clones, and some rows have none.

d_call: .; clone_size: .; j_call: TRBJ1-1; v_call: TRBV16; cdr3_nt: TGTGCCAGCAGCCAACGGGGGGACACTGAAGCTTTCTTT; cdr3_aa: CASSQRGDTEAFF
d_call: .; clone_size: .; j_call: TRBJ1-1; v_call: TRBV6-5; cdr3_nt: TGTGCCAGCAGTTACTCGTACACAGGGTTGAACACTGAAGCTTTCTTT; cdr3_aa: CASSYSYTGLNTEAFF
d_call: TRBD1; clone_size: .; j_call: TRBJ1-2; v_call: TRBV12-3/TRBV12-4; cdr3_nt: TGTGCCAGCACCAGGGGGACAGACTATGGCTACACCTTC; cdr3_aa: CASTRGTDYGYTF
d_call: TRBD2; clone_size: once; j_call: TRBJ2-1; v_call: TRBV7-2; cdr3_nt: TGTGCCAGCAGCTTAATGGCGGGAGTGGGGAATGAGCAGTTCTTC; cdr3_aa: CASSLMAGVGNEQFF
d_call: TRBD2; clone_size: .; j_call: TRBJ2-1; v_call: TRBV9; cdr3_nt: TGTGCCAGCAGCCCCCGGACTAGCGGGCAATCCTACAATGAGCAGTTCTTC; cdr3_aa: CASSPRTSGQSYNEQFF
d_call: TRBD2; clone_size: few; j_call: TRBJ2-2; v_call: TRBV7-9; cdr3_nt: TGTGCCAGCAGCAATACCGGGACAGTCTCCTCTAGCGGGAGCACCGGGGAGCTGTTTTTT; cdr3_aa: CASSNTGTVSSSGSTGELFF
d_call: TRBD1; clone_size: .; j_call: TRBJ1-6; v_call: TRBV28; cdr3_nt: TGTGCCAGCAGTTTGGGACAGGGTCATTTACCCCTCCACTTT; cdr3_aa: CASSLGQGHLPLHF
d_call: .; clone_size: .; j_call: TRBJ1-2; v_call: TRBV9; cdr3_nt: TGTGCCAGCAGCTTAAACTATGGCTACACCTTC; cdr3_aa: CASSLNYGYTF
d_call: TRBD1; clone_size: .; j_call: TRBJ1-1; v_call: TRBV28; cdr3_nt: TGTGCCAGCCTAACAGGGGTGCACACTGAAGCTTTCTTT; cdr3_aa: CASLTGVHTEAFF
d_call: .; clone_size: once; j_call: TRBJ2-1; v_call: TRBV6-5; cdr3_nt: TGTGCCAGCAGTCCCGGGGGAAACTACAATGAGCAGTTCTTC; cdr3_aa: CASSPGGNYNEQFF
d_call: .; clone_size: .; j_call: TRBJ1-3; v_call: TRBV7-9; cdr3_nt: TGTGCCAGCAGCCAGATCCACTTCGGGTTTCGAGCTGGAAACACCATATATTTT; cdr3_aa: CASSQIHFGFRAGNTIYF
d_call: .; clone_size: .; j_call: TRBJ1-2; v_call: TRBV6-5; cdr3_nt: TGTGCCAGCAGCAACGTTCAGCGAACAGGTGGCTACACCTTC; cdr3_aa: CASSNVQRTGGYTF
d_call: TRBD1; clone_size: .; j_call: TRBJ1-1; v_call: TRBV7-8; cdr3_nt: TGTGCCAGCAGCTCGGGACAGGGGGCATTGTATTTCTTT; cdr3_aa: CASSSGQGALYFF
d_call: TRBD2; clone_size: .; j_call: TRBJ2-1; v_call: TRBV9; cdr3_nt: TGTGCCAGCAGCGTAGCCCGGACTAGCGGGACCGACAATGAGCAGTTCTTC; cdr3_aa: CASSVARTSGTDNEQFF
d_call: TRBD2; clone_size: .; j_call: TRBJ2-1; v_call: TRBV7-9; cdr3_nt: TGTGCCAGCCCGGTCGCTCCGTCGACTAGCGGGGGGTACAATGAGCAGTTCTTC; cdr3_aa: CASPVAPSTSGGYNEQFF
d_call: .; clone_size: .; j_call: TRBJ1-1; v_call: TRBV6-6; cdr3_nt: TGTGCCAGCAGTCAGAACCTTTCCCTTAGGGGAAGAAATTTGCTGAACACTGAAGCTTTCTTT; cdr3_aa: CASSQNLSLRGRNLLNTEAFF
d_call: .; clone_size: .; j_call: TRBJ1-2; v_call: TRBV6-2/TRBV6-3; cdr3_nt: TGTGCCAGCAGTTACGAGGCCCGTGGTGGCTACACCTTC; cdr3_aa: CASSYEARGGYTF
d_call: .; clone_size: .; j_call: TRBJ1-2; v_call: TRBV6-5; cdr3_nt: TGTGCCAGCAGTTACTCTCCAGGGCCTGGCTACACCTTC; cdr3_aa: CASSYSPGPGYTF
d_call: TRBD1; clone_size: .; j_call: TRBJ2-1; v_call: TRBV11-3; cdr3_nt: TGTGCCAGCAGCACGGGCAGACAGGGAGCCTCCTACAATGAGCAGTTCTTC; cdr3_aa: CASSTGRQGASYNEQFF
d_call: TRBD2; clone_size: .; j_call: TRBJ2-1; v_call: TRBV18; cdr3_nt: TGTGCCAGCTCACCGGGGGGGTATGAGCAGTTCTTC; cdr3_aa: CASSPGGYEQFF
d_call: .; clone_size: .; j_call: TRBJ1-4; v_call: TRBV5-5; cdr3_nt: TGTGCCAGCAGCCCGGGAACGGTGGGCACTAATGAAAAACTGTTTTTT; cdr3_aa: CASSPGTVGTNEKLFF